This T cell receptor beta chain is drawn from a study of identical twins. Study results and caveats: Out-of-frame TCR alpha sharing in monozygotic twins exceeded recombination model predictions. Sequences that were beta out-of-frame showed weaker excess twin sharing.

The CDR3 covers 14 residues. Germline lookup yields CDR1 MNHNS and CDR2 SASEGT. Deletions cut 6 bases from V and 4 bases from J, with 16 bases between. This clonotype was counted ten times or more. Antigen: not known. Template switching added a universal primer site, and cDNA bore unique molecular identifiers. A single record per CDR3 protein comes from TCRdb applying MiXCR to the 5' RACE reads. The sample includes some 560,000 distinct CDR3 sequences, 9% to 10% of them seen just once. The same data also went into a second study, on yellow fever vaccine responses in identical twins.

The chain uses TRBV6-1 and TRBJ2-7; TRBD2 is a possible D gene (6 bases). This clonotype was sampled from a woman in her late teens or twenties in good health. Sequencing was done on a sample of PBMCs. In DNA, the CDR3 is TGTGCCAGCAGGGACCGCGGGGCCCTGTACGAGCAGTACTTC. Amino acids: CASRDRGALYEQYF.